What follows is one T cell receptor (beta chain) and its context. Germline V lookup: CDR1 SGHRS, CDR2 YFSETQ. The CDR3 is 16 residues long. These data are taken from a study of monozygotic twins with inflammatory bowel disease. Per sample, reverse transcription was split into eight reactions. TCRdb re-called the 5' RACE reads and catalogs CDR3 proteins one per entry, DNA excluded. The sample features roughly 100,000 distinct CDR3 sequences, with about 2% in its top ten. The V call is TRBV5-1, the J call TRBJ2-3; checking the TCRdb D call of TRBD1 is not possible without DNA. Source material: blood. The receptor's source is a human donor with ulcerative colitis or Crohn's disease, or a healthy co-twin of an affected twin (not recorded which). CDR3 in amino acids: CASSLYRAMGTDTQYF.